These T cell receptor beta chains were read from a single sample in a study of blood T cell repertoires in COVID-19. Clones were read by immunoSEQ multiplex PCR, and TCRdb kept only the in-frame ones, dropping some. The sample has 200,000 to 300,000 clones; 81% are singletons. Sequencing was done on a sample of peripheral blood. The receptors stem from an elderly woman with COVID-19, enrolled during active disease. Each CDR3 is given with its conserved first and last residue. D genes are given only for firm matches. Size is stated for part of the rows, as once, few or many counts, or as a class when the clone is expanded.

D	length	V	J	size	CDR3	DNA
TRBD1	14	TRBV5-1	TRBJ2-3	.	CASSGQGVTDTQYF	TGCGCCAGCTCCGGACAGGGGGTGACAGATACGCAGTATTTT
.	14	TRBV4-2	TRBJ1-1	.	CASSYAGVNTEAFF	TGTGCCAGCAGTTACGCGGGTGTGAACACTGAAGCTTTCTTT
TRBD1	14	TRBV19	TRBJ2-2	.	CASTTTGSTGELFF	TGTGCCAGTACCACGACAGGGAGTACCGGGGAGCTGTTTTTT
.	13	TRBV3-1/TRBV3-2	TRBJ2-2	.	CASSQGGAGELFF	TGTGCCAGCAGCCAAGGGGGGGCCGGGGAGCTGTTTTTT
.	14	TRBV30	TRBJ1-1	few	CAWSVDRRNTEAFF	TGTGCCTGGAGTGTAGACAGGAGGAACACTGAAGCTTTCTTT
TRBD1	15	TRBV3-1/TRBV3-2	TRBJ1-2	.	CASSQGSQGANGYTF	TGTGCCAGCAGCCAAGGATCGCAGGGGGCTAATGGCTACACCTTC
.	12	TRBV30	TRBJ1-3	.	CAWANSGNTIYF	TGTGCCTGGGCAAACTCTGGAAACACCATATATTTT
.	13	TRBV7-3	TRBJ2-1	.	CASSSQGKGEQFF	TGTGCCAGCAGCTCTCAGGGGAAGGGTGAGCAGTTCTTC
.	14	TRBV7-8	TRBJ2-3	.	CASSENLGPDTQYF	TGTGCCAGCAGCGAAAATCTAGGCCCAGATACGCAGTATTTT
TRBD2	16	TRBV9	TRBJ2-3	.	CASSVAGTSGTDTQYF	TGTGCCAGCAGCGTAGCTGGGACTAGCGGCACAGATACGCAGTATTTT
.	13	TRBV2	TRBJ1-5	once	CASTGDSNQPQHF	TGTGCCAGCACAGGGGACAGCAATCAGCCCCAGCATTTT
TRBD1	14	TRBV4-2	TRBJ1-4	few	CASSQEDRGEKLFF	TGTGCCAGCAGCCAAGAAGACAGGGGGGAAAAACTGTTTTTT
.	15	TRBV6-5	TRBJ2-1	.	CASRIQGGGYNEQFF	TGTGCCAGCAGAATTCAGGGTGGGGGGTACAATGAGCAGTTCTTC
TRBD1	15	TRBV4-1	TRBJ2-7	.	CASSRIGTGSDEQYF	TGCGCCAGCAGCCGGATAGGGACAGGATCCGACGAGCAGTACTTC
.	14	TRBV9	TRBJ2-1	once	CASSRELSYNEQFF	TGTGCCAGCTCCCGGGAACTCTCCTACAATGAGCAGTTCTTC
TRBD1	14	TRBV18	TRBJ1-2	.	CASSPPGQEIGYTF	TGTGCCAGCTCACCACCGGGACAGGAGATTGGCTACACCTTC
TRBD2	14	TRBV2	TRBJ2-5	.	CASKERGGLETQYF	TGTGCCAGCAAGGAGCGGGGGGGCTTGGAGACCCAGTACTTC
.	14	TRBV10-3	TRBJ2-1	.	CAISALGLYNEQFF	TGTGCCATCTCGGCCCTTGGGCTCTACAATGAGCAGTTCTTC
.	17	TRBV18	TRBJ1-5	.	CASSSSPLGGNNQPQHF	TGTGCCAGCTCATCCTCTCCTCTCGGGGGAAACAATCAGCCCCAGCATTTT
.	13	TRBV29-1	TRBJ1-1	.	CSVDDRLNTEAFF	TGCAGCGTCGATGACAGGTTAAACACTGAAGCTTTCTTT
TRBD1	16	TRBV19	TRBJ2-2	once	CASTPYPGQDTGELFF	TGTGCCAGTACCCCCTACCCCGGACAGGACACCGGGGAGCTGTTTTTT
.	13	TRBV7-2	TRBJ2-1	few	CASSLVIRGEQFF	TGTGCCAGCAGCTTGGTTATAAGAGGGGAGCAGTTCTTC
.	16	TRBV11-2	TRBJ1-3	.	CASSLGLTVSGNTIYF	TGTGCCAGCAGCTTAGGTTTGACAGTTTCTGGAAACACCATATATTTT
TRBD1	16	TRBV6-1	TRBJ1-1	few	CASSEATGTANTEAFF	TGTGCCAGCAGTGAAGCAACGGGGACAGCGAACACTGAAGCTTTCTTT
.	16	TRBV30	TRBJ2-2	.	CAWSGRTQTFTGELFF	TGTGCCTGGAGTGGGCGGACACAAACTTTCACCGGGGAGCTGTTTTTT
.	15	TRBV6-5	TRBJ2-7	once	CASSAGTLGPYEQYF	TGTGCCAGCAGCGCCGGGACTCTCGGCCCCTACGAGCAGTACTTC
.	15	TRBV5-5	TRBJ2-3	.	CASSLSGVNTDTQYF	TGTGCCAGCAGCTTGTCAGGGGTCAACACAGATACGCAGTATTTT
.	13	TRBV7-3	TRBJ2-7	few	CASSLTKNYEQYF	TGTGCCAGCAGCTTAACTAAAAACTACGAGCAGTACTTC